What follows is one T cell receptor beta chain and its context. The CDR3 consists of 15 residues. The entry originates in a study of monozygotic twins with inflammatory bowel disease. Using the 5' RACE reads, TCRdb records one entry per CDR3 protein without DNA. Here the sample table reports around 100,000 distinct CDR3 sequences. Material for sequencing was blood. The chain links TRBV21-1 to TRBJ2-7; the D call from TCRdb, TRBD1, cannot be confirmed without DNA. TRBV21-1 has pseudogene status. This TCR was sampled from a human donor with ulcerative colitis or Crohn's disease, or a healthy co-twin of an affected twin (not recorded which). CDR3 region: CASRQGRILSYEQYF.